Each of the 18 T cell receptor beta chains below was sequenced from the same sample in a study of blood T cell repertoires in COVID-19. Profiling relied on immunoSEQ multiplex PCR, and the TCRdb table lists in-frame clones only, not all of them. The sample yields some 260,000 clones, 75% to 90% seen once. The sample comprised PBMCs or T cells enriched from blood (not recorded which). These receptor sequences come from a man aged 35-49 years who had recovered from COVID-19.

CDR3 sequence: CASSVGRTVSNQPQHF. The CDR3, as DNA: TGTGCCAGCAGCGTGGGCCGGACAGTTAGCAATCAGCCCCAGCATTTT. V usage is TRBV7-8 and J usage is TRBJ1-5; perhaps TRBD1 as D (6 bases). Germline-derived CDR1 and CDR2 are SGHVS and FQNEAQ. The V gene lost 5 bases and the J gene lost 0 bases, with 14 bases spanning the gap. This CDR3 comprises 16 residues.

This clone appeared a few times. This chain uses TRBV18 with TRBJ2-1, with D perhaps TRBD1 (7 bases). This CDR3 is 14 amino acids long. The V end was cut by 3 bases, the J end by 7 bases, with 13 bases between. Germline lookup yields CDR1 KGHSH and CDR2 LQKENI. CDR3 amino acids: CASSPRGALNEQFF. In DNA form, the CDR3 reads TGTGCCAGCTCACCCAGGGGGGCTTTGAATGAGCAGTTCTTC.

CDR3: CASQYGQVSGNTIYF. The DNA for the CDR3 is TGTGCCAGTCAATACGGACAGGTCTCTGGAAACACCATATATTTT. The chain uses TRBV19 and TRBJ1-3; 7 nucleotides agree with TRBD1. With 8 bases clipped from V and 0 bases from J, the junction kept 7 bases outside the gene matches. The CDR3 totals 15 residues. In germline, CDR1 is LNHDA, CDR2 SQIVND (reference sequence). Based on the CDR3 plus reference TRBV19 and TRBJ1-3, the full variable domain is DGGITQSPKYLFRKEGQNVTLSCEQNLNHDAMYWYRQDPGQGLRLIYYSQIVNDFQKGDIAEGYSVSREKKESFPLTVTSAQKNPTAFYLCASQYGQVSGNTIYFGEGSWLTVV.

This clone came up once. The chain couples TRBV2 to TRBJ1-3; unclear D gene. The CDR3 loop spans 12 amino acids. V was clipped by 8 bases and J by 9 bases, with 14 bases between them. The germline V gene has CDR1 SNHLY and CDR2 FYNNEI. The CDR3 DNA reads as TGTGCCAGCTCAGGTTTCAGCGGCACCATATATTTT. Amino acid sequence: CASSGFSGTIYF.

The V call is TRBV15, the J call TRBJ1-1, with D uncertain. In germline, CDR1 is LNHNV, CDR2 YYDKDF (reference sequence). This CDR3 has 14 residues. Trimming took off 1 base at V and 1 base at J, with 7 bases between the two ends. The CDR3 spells CATSRATGNTEAFF. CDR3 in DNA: TGTGCCACCAGCAGAGCAACCGGGAACACTGAAGCTTTCTTT.

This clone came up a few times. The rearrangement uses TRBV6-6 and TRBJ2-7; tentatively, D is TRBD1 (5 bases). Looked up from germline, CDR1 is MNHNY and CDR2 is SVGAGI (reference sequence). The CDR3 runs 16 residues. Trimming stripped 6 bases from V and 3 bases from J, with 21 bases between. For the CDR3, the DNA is TGTGCCAGCAGCCTCTTGGAAAGGGGTGCTGGCTACGAGCAGTACTTC. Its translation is CASSLLERGAGYEQYF.

The chain's CDR3 is CASSYSLAVANTGELFF. CDR3 in DNA: TGTGCCAGCAGTTACTCCCTGGCGGTCGCGAACACCGGGGAGCTGTTTTTT. The genes are TRBV6-8 and TRBJ2-2; D not certain. The CDR3 is 17 amino acids. V was cut by 0 bases and J by 0 bases, with 11 bases left in between. The V gene's germline CDR1 is MNHGY and CDR2 SAAAGT.

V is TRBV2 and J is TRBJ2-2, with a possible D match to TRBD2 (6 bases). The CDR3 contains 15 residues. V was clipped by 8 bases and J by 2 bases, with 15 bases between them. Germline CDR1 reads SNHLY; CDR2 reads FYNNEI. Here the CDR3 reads CASRARRGNTGELFF. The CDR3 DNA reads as TGTGCCAGCCGAGCGCGGAGGGGAAACACCGGGGAGCTGTTTTTT.

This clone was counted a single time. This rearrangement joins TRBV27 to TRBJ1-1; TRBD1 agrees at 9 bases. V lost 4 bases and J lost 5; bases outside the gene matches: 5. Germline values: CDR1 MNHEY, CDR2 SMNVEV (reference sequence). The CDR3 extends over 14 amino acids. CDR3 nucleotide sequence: TGTGCCAGCAGTTGGGACAGGGCCCATACTGAAGCTTTCTTT. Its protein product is CASSWDRAHTEAFF.

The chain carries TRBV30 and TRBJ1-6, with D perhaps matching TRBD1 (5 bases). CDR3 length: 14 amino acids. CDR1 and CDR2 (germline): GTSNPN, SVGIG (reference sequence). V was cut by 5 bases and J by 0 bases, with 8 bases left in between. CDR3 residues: CAWGDSSYNSPLHF. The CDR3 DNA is TGTGCCTGGGGTGACAGCTCCTATAATTCACCCCTCCACTTT.

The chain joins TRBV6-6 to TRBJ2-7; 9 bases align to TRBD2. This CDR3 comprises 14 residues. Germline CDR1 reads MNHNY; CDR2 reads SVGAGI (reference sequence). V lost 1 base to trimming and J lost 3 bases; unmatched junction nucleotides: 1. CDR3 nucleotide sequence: TGTGCCAGCAGTTACTTGACTAGCGGCTACGAGCAGTACTTC. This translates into CASSYLTSGYEQYF.

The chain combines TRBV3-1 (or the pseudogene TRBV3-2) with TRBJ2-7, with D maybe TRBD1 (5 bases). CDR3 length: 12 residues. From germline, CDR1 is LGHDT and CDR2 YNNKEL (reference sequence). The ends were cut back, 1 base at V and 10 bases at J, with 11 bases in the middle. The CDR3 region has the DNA TGTGCCAGCAGCCAAGTGGGTCAGGGCCAGTACTTC. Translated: CASSQVGQGQYF.

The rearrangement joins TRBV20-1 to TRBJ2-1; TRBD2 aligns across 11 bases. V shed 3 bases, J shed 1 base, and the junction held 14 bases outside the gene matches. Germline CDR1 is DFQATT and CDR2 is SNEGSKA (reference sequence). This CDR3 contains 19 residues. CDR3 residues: CSASLRLAGQSRSYNEQFF. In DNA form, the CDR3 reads TGCAGTGCTAGTTTACGACTAGCGGGACAGAGTAGGTCCTACAATGAGCAGTTCTTC.

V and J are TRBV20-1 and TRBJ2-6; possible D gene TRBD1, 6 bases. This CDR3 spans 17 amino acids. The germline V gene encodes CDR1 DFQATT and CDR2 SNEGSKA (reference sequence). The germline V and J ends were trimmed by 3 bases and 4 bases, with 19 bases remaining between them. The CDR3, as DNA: TGCAGTGCTAGTTTTGGCAGGGGAGTAGCGGGGGCCAACGTCCTGACTTTC. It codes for CSASFGRGVAGANVLTF.

DNA of the CDR3: TGCGCCAGCAGCTTGTACTCGGCGGGCATGAACACTGAAGCTTTCTTT. It codes for CASSLYSAGMNTEAFF. The V call is TRBV5-1, the J call TRBJ1-1, with D unclear. Trimming shortened V by 1 base and J by 0 bases, and 13 bases separated the two germline ends. Germline V gene sequence: CDR1 SGHRS, CDR2 YFSETQ. The CDR3 sequence is 16 residues long.

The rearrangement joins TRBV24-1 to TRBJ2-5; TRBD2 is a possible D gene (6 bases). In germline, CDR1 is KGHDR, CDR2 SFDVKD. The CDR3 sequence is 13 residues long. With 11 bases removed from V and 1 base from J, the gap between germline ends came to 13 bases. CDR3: CAISRGLQETQYF. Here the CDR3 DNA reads TGTGCCATTTCGCGGGGCCTCCAAGAGACCCAGTACTTC.

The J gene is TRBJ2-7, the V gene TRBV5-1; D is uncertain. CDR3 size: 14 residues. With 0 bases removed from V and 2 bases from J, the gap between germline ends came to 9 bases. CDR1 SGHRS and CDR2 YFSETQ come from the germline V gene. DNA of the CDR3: TGCGCCAGCAGCTTGGTTACAGAAGCCTACGAGCAGTACTTC. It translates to CASSLVTEAYEQYF.

For the CDR3, the DNA is TGTGCCATCAGGAACAGGAATCTTAGCTCCTACGAGCAGTACTTC. Protein sequence: CAIRNRNLSSYEQYF. The chain couples TRBV10-3 to TRBJ2-7; possible D gene TRBD1, 5 bases. V was clipped by 6 bases and J by 0 bases, with 15 bases between them. This CDR3 has 15 amino acids. Germline CDR1 ENHRY, CDR2 SYGVKD.